Below are 4 T cell receptor beta chains sequenced from a single sample in a study of patients and donors after allogeneic stem cell transplantation. TCRdb itself ran the RT-PCR reads through MiXCR, one entry per CDR3 protein. The repertoire holds a few hundred thousand distinct CDR3 sequences, with around 40% as singletons. What was sequenced was blood, either unsorted or a sorted T cell fraction (not recorded which). The receptors derive from a human donor who was either an allogeneic HSCT recipient or a stem cell or donor lymphocyte infusion donor (not recorded which). It is not recorded whose cells these are; they may come from a transplant donor.

The chain combines TRBV7-2 with TRBJ2-5, with 9 bases lining up with TRBD1. Germline V gene sequence: CDR1 SGHTA, CDR2 FQGNSA. The V gene end was trimmed by 4 bases and the J gene end by 2 bases; junction bases not matched to a gene: 2. The CDR3 has 14 amino acids. The CDR3 DNA reads TGTGCCAGCAGCTACAGGGGGCTACAAGAGACCCAGTACTTC. This gives the protein CASSYRGLQETQYF.

V and J are TRBV25-1 and TRBJ2-4, with D possibly being TRBD2 (5 bases). The V gene lost 2 bases and the J gene lost 0 bases, with 8 bases spanning the gap. Per germline, CDR1 MGHDK and CDR2 SYGVNS. The CDR3 spans 15 residues. CDR3 sequence: CASSEPGRAKNIQYF. The CDR3 nucleotides read TGTGCCAGCAGTGAACCGGGGAGAGCCAAAAACATTCAGTACTTC. The full variable domain, in which reference TRBV25-1 and TRBJ2-4 provide the parts outside the CDR3, is EADIYQTPRYLVIGTGKKITLECSQTMGHDKMYWYQQDPGMELHLIHYSYGVNSTEKGDLSSESTVSRIRTEHFPLTLESARPSHTSQYLCASSEPGRAKNIQYFGAGTRLSVL.

The chain carries TRBV2 and TRBJ1-6; D is ambiguous. V was pared by 4 bases and J by 10 bases, with 8 bases between. The germline CDR1 and CDR2 sequences are SNHLY and FYNNEI. The CDR3 has 12 residues. The DNA for the CDR3 is TGTGCCAGCAGTGCACCCGGGTCACCCCTCCACTTT. Its protein product is CASSAPGSPLHF. Full variable domain (missing parts from reference TRBV2 and TRBJ1-6): EPEVTQTPSHQVTQMGQEVILRCVPISNHLYFYWYRQILGQKVEFLVSFYNNEISEKSEIFDDQFSVERPDGSNFTLKIRSTKLEDSAMYFCASSAPGSPLHFGNGTRLTVT.

This clonotype was picked up a small number of times. This chain uses TRBV12-3 or TRBV12-4 with TRBJ2-2; TRBD2 is a possible D gene (5 bases). The CDR3 extends over 15 amino acids. Trimming took off 3 bases at V and 0 bases at J, with 8 bases between the two ends. CDR3 residues: CASSLEVPNTGELFF. The CDR3 region has the DNA TGTGCCAGCAGTTTGGAGGTCCCGAACACCGGGGAGCTGTTTTTT.